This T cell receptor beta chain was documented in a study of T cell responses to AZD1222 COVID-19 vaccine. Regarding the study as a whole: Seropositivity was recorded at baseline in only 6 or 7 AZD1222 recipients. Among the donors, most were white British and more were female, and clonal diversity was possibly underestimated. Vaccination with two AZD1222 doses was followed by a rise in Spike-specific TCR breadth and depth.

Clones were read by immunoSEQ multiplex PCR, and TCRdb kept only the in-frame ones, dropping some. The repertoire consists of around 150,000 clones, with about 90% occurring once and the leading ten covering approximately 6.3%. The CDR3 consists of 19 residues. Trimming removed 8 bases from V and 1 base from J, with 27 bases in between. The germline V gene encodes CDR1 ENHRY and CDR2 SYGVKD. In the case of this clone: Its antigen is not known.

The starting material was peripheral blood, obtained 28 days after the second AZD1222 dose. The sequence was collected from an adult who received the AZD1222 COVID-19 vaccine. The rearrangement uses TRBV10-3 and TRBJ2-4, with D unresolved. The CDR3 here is CAISRTEDGGVTAKNIQYF. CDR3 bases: TGTGCCATCTCCCGGACCGAGGATGGTGGAGTTACGGCCAAAAACATTCAGTACTTC.